A single TCR beta chain is shown here with its context. Its binding antigen is unknown. Base qualities are not at hand, and no much larger clone is one base apart. To prepare the library, the immunoSEQ multiplex PCR assay was applied. A mixture of 60 forward primers for TCR Vbeta segments and 13 reverse primers for TCR Jbeta segments was used in the multiplex PCR. A multiplex PCR assay on genomic DNA amplified the CDR3 region of rearranged TCR beta genes. The Illumina HiSeq System was used to sequence the amplified TCR beta libraries as 87-base-pair reads. The original pipeline was this. A later analysis tallied roughly 76 million unique TCR beta chains across the roughly 610 repertoires, and about 10 million of those chains were shared by two or more donors. Raw reads were error-corrected and collapsed into unique sequences by a nearest-neighbor algorithm in which closely related sequences were merged to remove PCR and sequencing errors. CDR3 sequences were aligned to IMGT reference sequences to assign V, D and J gene segments. For a sequence to be retained, a match of at least six nucleotides was required to both a V gene segment and a J gene segment. Rearrangements were called productive when the CDR3 lacked stop codons and stayed in frame with V and J; all others were non-productive. CDR3 was defined by IMGT convention, running from the second conserved V-encoded cysteine to the conserved J-encoded phenylalanine. The earlier analysis of about 560 of the donors excluded any sequence lacking an unambiguous match to a single V gene segment. In an earlier analysis of approximately 590 of the donors, V segments were called functional above 56.7% productive rearrangements and were called segregating when the between-donor standard deviation exceeded 5%. A statistical classification framework was built to diagnose cytomegalovirus status from the catalog of TCR beta chain sequences. In a later analysis, TCR nucleotide sequences were compared against IMGT/GENE-DB human TR gene sequences so that V and J genes could be assigned. Using the TCRdist pipeline, a later analysis assigned CDR3 sequences along with most-parsimonious VDJ recombination scenarios. In a later analysis, every TCR beta chain was defined by the combination of its CDR3 amino acid sequence and its V-gene family, and reads without a unique V-gene family were dropped. As a way to deal with suspected cross-contamination and a sequencing artifact, a later analysis dropped 450 to 600 nucleotide sequences that were highly shared and had low generation probability. In a later analysis, a clonal expansion index for each public chain was calculated from normalized within-repertoire ranks of inferred template counts. In a later analysis, generation probabilities were computed using a VDJ recombination model fitted to out-of-frame rearrangements, and the results were checked against IGoR. A later analysis scored TCR-TCR, TCR-HLA and TCR-CMV co-occurrence with hypergeometric tests, applying a repertoire-size bias correction to TCR pairs. In a later analysis, false discovery rates were estimated by permuting HLA or CMV assignments 20 times. In a later analysis, co-occurring TCRs were grouped using DBSCAN, and TCRdist sequence similarity was added for clustering within HLA-allele-positive subsets. Repertoires with fewer than 30,000 or more than 120,000 public chains were left out of co-occurrence clustering, as were four to six repertoires with anomalous nucleotide sharing. The table comes from immuneACCESS by way of TCRdb, which keeps in-frame sequences with V and J called. Part of the clones is missing from these tables; in studies checked, under half for an unresolved V gene and the rest for unknown reasons. The V and J calls and clone size come from that table; D and trimming were worked out from the DNA. The sample table contains about 160,000 clones; only one count was recorded for around 77% of them. The ten largest clonotypes hold 2% to 2.5% of the sample.

This sample was taken from a study of cytomegalovirus exposure and HLA in healthy donors (dated by TCRdb to the late 2010s). For the wider study: According to an earlier analysis of 587 of the donors, 150 million to 200 million T cells yielded roughly 100 million unique TCR beta sequences and more than 250 Gb of sequence data. Roughly 300 gigabases of sequencing data and around 90 million unique TCR sequences made up an early release that covered 500 to 700 HLA-typed donors. Of the approximately 370 genotyped donors, 80% to 90% were placed in the genetic ancestry cluster associated with self-reported Caucasian donors. The aim of the study was to test whether cataloging public T cell receptors could identify signatures of past pathogen exposure. The study used immunosequencing to profile the T cell repertoires of around 600 subjects and linked those repertoires to cytomegalovirus serostatus. Along with the roughly 670-subject first cohort, a separate validation cohort of 120 different subjects was used. High-throughput TCR immunosequencing, statistical association of individual TCRs with disease status, and machine learning were combined to predict cytomegalovirus infection status. A later analysis re-examined previously published TCR beta repertoires from several hundred donors and added high-resolution HLA genotyping to investigate patterns of TCR occurrence. The later analysis used no new phenotypic data to find candidate immune exposures, relying instead on TCR beta sequences and their occurrence across donors. An earlier analysis of several hundred of the donors used high-throughput TCR beta sequencing to judge whether each TCR beta V gene segment behaved as functional or pseudogenic. Alongside the repertoire data, information on donor age, sex, ethnicity and CMV serostatus was compiled. A later genetic analysis used genome-wide SNP genotypes for about three fifths of the roughly 700 donors, treating that subset as a discovery cohort. All discovery cohort repertoires had been generated using a single sequencing platform. Class I and class II HLA loci were covered by the typing at four-digit resolution. The number of donors typed differed by locus, with roughly 620-630 for A, B, C, DRB1 and DQB1, around 500 for DQA1, about 610 for DPA1, and 472 for DPB1. Four to six DR-DQ haplotypes were handled as single units for association and clustering, since linkage in the cohort was strong. Among 300 to 450 genotyped donors of the cohort, an average of roughly 240,000 unique TCR beta nucleotide sequences were sequenced per donor, roughly 20% of them non-productive.

The V end gives up 1 base and the J end 6 bases, leaving 6 bases in the junction not matched to a gene. In the germline V gene, CDR1 corresponds to SGHVT and CDR2 to SQSDAQ. From the cysteine through the phenylalanine, the CDR3 covers 16 amino acids. The only DNA kept is the CDR3, 48 bases in frame from the first base. The cohort comprised some 680 healthy bone marrow donors. All cohort members were sampled while nominally healthy, although unrecorded immune exposures were likely present. The donor was CMV seropositive and belonged to the group of around 300 seropositive cohort members. A peripheral blood sample was provided by each donor, and peripheral blood mononuclear cells were used for TCR beta sequencing. The Qiagen DNeasy Blood Extraction Kit was used to extract genomic DNA from the blood cell samples. Study-wide conclusions, independent of this receptor: Presence/absence analyses assumed roughly uniform sequencing depth across donors, an assumption that may not hold. In both the original and validation cohorts, the classifier was reported to diagnose cytomegalovirus status with high specificity and sensitivity. A further reported finding was that TCR beta sequences accurately predicted the HLA-A and HLA-B alleles for most subjects in the first cohort. The study gave a list of over 150 TCR beta chains associated with cytomegalovirus. According to a later analysis, parvovirus B19, influenza, CMV and Epstein-Barr virus appeared linked to several top co-occurrence clusters. The cohort was sequenced for TCR beta chains only, and without alpha or paired-chain data the features that could be detected were limited. An earlier analysis of around 600 of the donors showed that most TCR beta V segments appeared in productive rearrangements either about 87% or about 30% of the time, which broadly matched IMGT annotations. When HLA alleles, especially DR and DQ, strongly co-occurred, TCR associations were difficult to assign to individual alleles. According to a later genetic analysis, donors in an Asian-associated ancestry cluster had fewer N-insertions in productive TCRs than the approximately 700-donor mean. According to a later analysis, TCR association rates differed among HLA loci, with DRB1 alleles showing the most associated TCRs and HLA-C alleles showing the fewest. In a later analysis, HLA-associated TCR beta chains showed more clonal expansion and lower generation probabilities than non-associated chains that were equally common. Because counts were too low, seventeen rarely observed V segments, including chromosome 9 orphons, were left out of the earlier analysis of about 500 of the donors. According to a later analysis, most CMV-associated TCR beta chains appeared to be HLA-restricted, and the HLA associations seemed to be driven largely by CMV exposure. A cluster of highly shared sequence variants was judged likely to be a technical artifact of the sequencing pipeline. The 87-base-pair reads could not distinguish some IMGT-functional V segments, including TRBV6-2 and TRBV6-3, so those segments were excluded. According to the authors, the approach could potentially be generalized to other disease states and immunological phenotypes. For the cohort, immune exposure information was limited to CMV serostatus. Most TCR sequences were observed very rarely across donors, whereas some public TCRs were present in many individuals. In a later genetic analysis, a missense DCLRE1C variant was associated with V-gene and J-gene trimming of TCR beta chains, and the association was replicated in an independent cohort. A later analysis associated roughly 17,000 TCR beta sequences with specific HLA alleles at a false discovery rate of 0.05. Correlated functional status among segregating V segments might reflect linkage disequilibrium, but an unknown experimental factor could not be ruled out. In vitro tests confirmed that a few of the cytomegalovirus-associated TCR beta chains recognize cytomegalovirus antigens. HLA typing was unavailable for some donors at each locus, so association tests used only the typed subset.

This clonotype originated in a man in his forties or fifties in good health and CMV-seropositive. Sequenced sample: PBMCs. The sequence is built from TRBV7-4 and TRBJ2-3; 11 bases in the junction line up with TRBD2. The encoded CDR3 is CASSLGSGGAVDTQYF. The DNA sequence reads TGTGCCAGCAGCTTAGGTAGCGGGGGGGCCGTGGATACGCAGTATTTT.